The clone carrying this T cell receptor beta chain occurred once. Under the authors' procedure: Amplifying reference gene primers gave estimates of nucleated cell counts. The repertoire was sequenced with immunoSEQ multiplex PCR; TCRdb's copy has only in-frame clones and lacks some. V, J and clone size are taken as reported in that table, and D and trimming were inferred from the DNA itself. The sample lists over 100,000 clones, 65% to 90% occurring once. The data were obtained in a study of blood T cell repertoires in COVID-19. At the level of the study: Spain, Italy and the United States supplied samples that represented acute and convalescent COVID-19. The cDNA or gDNA used as material had been derived from T cells, B-cell-depleted T cells, or PBMCs.

Germline loops: CDR1 MNHNS, CDR2 SASEGT. J gave up 6 bases and V 2 bases, and 3 bases lay outside the gene matches. This CDR3 spans 15 amino acids. The chain joins TRBV6-1 to TRBJ2-2; 10 nucleotides line up with TRBD1. The receptor's source is a woman over 75 with active or convalescent COVID-19. Sequencing was done on a sample of peripheral blood. The CDR3 loop is CASSEQGQGAGELFF. CDR3 bases: TGTGCCAGCAGTGAACAAGGACAGGGGGCCGGGGAGCTGTTTTTT.